The rows below give T cell receptor beta chains drawn from one sample of a study of blood T cell repertoires in COVID-19. Clones were read by immunoSEQ multiplex PCR, and TCRdb kept only the in-frame ones, dropping some. The sample lists around 100,000 clones, 85% to 90% occurring once. Source material: peripheral blood. The receptors shown here come from a woman in her fifties or sixties with COVID-19, enrolled during active disease. CDR3s include the opening cysteine and the closing phenylalanine or tryptophan. A D gene is named only where the DNA matches it firmly. Clone size, where shown, is once, few, many, or a class for clones that have expanded.

TRBJ1-5,NA,TRBV5-6,NA,CASSFGGVEGNQPQHF,TGTGCCAGCAGCTTCGGCGGCGTGGAGGGCAATCAGCCCCAGCATTTT
TRBJ1-2,NA,TRBV7-2,NA,CASSPSSSGTSGGYTF,TGTGCCAGCAGCCCATCTTCCTCAGGGACATCGGGGGGCTACACCTTC
TRBJ1-2,many,TRBV7-3,TRBD1,CASSSSTGDGYTF,TGTGCCAGCAGCTCCTCGACAGGGGATGGCTACACCTTC
TRBJ1-2,NA,TRBV6-5,TRBD1,CASRGQGGTYGYTF,TGTGCCAGCAGAGGACAGGGCGGGACCTATGGCTACACCTTC
TRBJ1-1,NA,TRBV6-4,NA,CASSLAGSTEAFF,TGTGCCAGCAGTTTGGCAGGGTCGACTGAAGCTTTCTTT
TRBJ2-3,NA,TRBV29-1,NA,CSVQQASPEKPTDTQYF,TGCAGCGTTCAACAGGCCAGTCCAGAAAAACCCACAGATACGCAGTATTTT
TRBJ1-2,once,TRBV9,TRBD1,CASSGTRTGGEYGYTF,TGTGCCAGCAGCGGAACTCGGACAGGGGGCGAGTATGGCTACACCTTC
TRBJ2-2,few,TRBV19,TRBD1,CASSDRVDGGELFF,TGTGCCAGTAGTGACAGGGTTGATGGCGGGGAGCTGTTTTTT
TRBJ2-3,NA,TRBV5-6,TRBD1,CASSKDRGQDTQYF,TGTGCCAGCAGCAAGGACAGGGGGCAAGATACGCAGTATTTT
TRBJ2-2,NA,TRBV14,TRBD1,CASSQVQGVTGELFF,TGTGCCAGCAGCCAAGTACAGGGGGTTACCGGGGAGCTGTTTTTT
TRBJ2-3,NA,TRBV5-6,NA,CASRDLAVSTDTQYF,TGTGCCAGCAGAGACTTAGCGGTTAGCACAGATACGCAGTATTTT
TRBJ2-5,NA,TRBV4-1,NA,CASSQGTESQETQYF,TGCGCCAGCAGCCAAGGGACAGAGAGCCAAGAGACCCAGTACTTC
TRBJ1-1,NA,TRBV2,TRBD1,CASSEDRGRGTEAFF,TGTGCCAGCAGTGAGGACAGGGGTCGAGGCACTGAAGCTTTCTTT